This entry lists 26 T cell receptor beta chains sequenced from one sample in a study of T-cell memory formation after mild COVID-19. MiXCR, applied by TCRdb to the 5' RACE reads, yields one record per CDR3 protein. Found here are 350,000 to 500,000 distinct CDR3 sequences, 15% to 25% of them singletons; the top ten hold 7.5% to 10%. Input material: PBMCs or a T cell subset sorted from them (not recorded which). These receptors originate from an adult woman who had mild COVID-19 (a few samples of this study predate the infection). Cell type and time point are not known.

This chain uses TRBV5-6 with TRBJ1-1; D gene uncertain. Between the trimmed V and J ends, which lost 9 bases and 8 bases, there was a span of 14 bases. The CDR3 is 11 amino acids. CDR1 is SGHDT and CDR2 is YYEEEE in the germline V gene. The CDR3 DNA reads as TGTGCCACAGGAGTTGGTGAAGAAGCTTTCTTT. Encoded protein: CATGVGEEAFF.

There are a few counts of this clonotype. V is TRBV12-3 or TRBV12-4 and J is TRBJ1-3; 11 bases match TRBD1. This CDR3 is 16 amino acids long. The junction had 4 bases not matched to a gene; V was cut back by 6 bases and J by 0 bases. CDR3 nucleotide sequence: TGTGCCAGCAGCCTGGGACAGGGGGGCTCTGGAAACACCATATATTTT. As protein: CASSLGQGGSGNTIYF.

Only a few counts were recorded for this clonotype. The J gene is TRBJ2-1, the V gene TRBV7-3; 16 nucleotides match TRBD2. J gave up 1 base and V 4 bases, and 1 base lay outside the gene matches. Germline V gives CDR1 SGHTA, CDR2 FQGTGA. The CDR3 is made up of 17 amino acids. The CDR3 DNA is TGTGCCAGCAGCTCGGGACTAGCGGGAGGGTCCTACAATGAGCAGTTCTTC. This gives the protein CASSSGLAGGSYNEQFF. The whole variable domain, remainder taken from reference TRBV7-3 and TRBJ2-1, is GAGVSQTPSNKVTEKGKYVELRCDPISGHTALYWYRQSLGQGPEFLIYFQGTGAADDSGLPNDRFFAVRPEGSVSTLKIQRTERGDSAVYLCASSSGLAGGSYNEQFFGPGTRLTVL.

Worth noting for this clonotype: A read error may account for a junction end that differs from germline. The rearrangement uses TRBV4-1 and TRBJ2-1; D is unclear. CDR3 length equals 14 residues. The germline V gene has CDR1 MGHRA and CDR2 YSYEKL. The CDR3 is CTSSQGSANNEQFF. As DNA, the CDR3 is TGCACCAGCAGCCAAGGAAGCGCGAACAATGAGCAGTTCTTC.

This clonotype was observed a few times. Here the CDR3 DNA reads TGTGCCAGCAGAGAACAGGCGACTAGCAATCAGCCCCAGCATTTT. Encoded protein: CASREQATSNQPQHF. V gene TRBV2 combines with J gene TRBJ1-5, with a possible D match to TRBD1 (5 bases). The CDR3 sequence is 15 residues long. Looked up from germline, CDR1 is SNHLY and CDR2 is FYNNEI. Trimming took off 6 bases at V and 0 bases at J, with 12 bases between the two ends.

V is TRBV5-1 and J is TRBJ2-5; D is uncertain. The CDR3 runs 14 residues. Trimming removed 2 bases at V and 1 base at J, with 9 bases between. The V gene's germline CDR1 is SGHRS and CDR2 YFSETQ. The CDR3 DNA reads as TGCGCCAGCAGCTTTTTTAGCACCCAAGAGACCCAGTACTTC. Its translation is CASSFFSTQETQYF.

This clonotype came up a few times. This chain links TRBV3-1 with TRBJ1-1; D is uncertain. The germline V and J ends were trimmed by 0 bases and 3 bases, with 11 bases remaining between them. This CDR3 is 15 amino acids long. Germline CDR1 and CDR2: LGHDT and YNNKEL (reference sequence). CDR3 sequence (DNA): TGTGCCAGCAGCCAAGAAGAGGGAAGGGACACTGAAGCTTTCTTT. Translating gives CASSQEEGRDTEAFF.

This chain links TRBV9 with TRBJ2-1; 13 nucleotides match TRBD2. Germline CDR1 is SGDLS and CDR2 is YYNGEE. The ends lost 3 bases at V and 9 bases at J; junction bases unmatched: 9. The CDR3 is made up of 16 amino acids. CDR3 loop: CASSATSGGAFGEQFF. The CDR3 nucleotides are TGTGCCAGCAGCGCTACTAGCGGGGGGGCCTTCGGTGAGCAGTTCTTC.

For this clonotype: Relative to the germline gene, one junction end is altered; a read error may explain this. V gene TRBV12-3 or TRBV12-4 combines with J gene TRBJ1-1; 7 nucleotides align to TRBD1. The CDR3 extends over 14 amino acids. The CDR3 nucleotides are TGTGCCAGCAGCAAACTCCGGGTAGGGGGCGAAGGTTTCTTT. Translation: CASSKLRVGGEGFF.

The chain has TRBV20-1 and TRBJ1-1; unclear D gene. V was trimmed by 7 bases and J by 0 bases, leaving 15 bases between them. CDR1 and CDR2 from the germline V gene are DFQATT and SNEGSKA (reference sequence). This CDR3 comprises 14 residues. The CDR3 reads CSVISQVLNTEAFF. The CDR3 DNA reads TGCAGTGTTATTTCACAAGTTTTGAACACTGAAGCTTTCTTT.

This chain joins TRBV14 and TRBJ1-5; D gene uncertain. V was cut by 4 bases and J by 4 bases, with 8 bases left in between. CDR3 size: 13 residues. The germline V gene encodes CDR1 SGHDN and CDR2 FVKESK. CDR3 nucleotide sequence: TGTGCCAGCAGCCGAGCAGATAATCAGCCCCAGCATTTT. It yields the protein CASSRADNQPQHF.

The chain is built from TRBV2 and TRBJ2-3, with a tentative D call TRBD2 (6 bases). CDR1 and CDR2 (germline): SNHLY, FYNNEI. CDR3 size: 13 residues. Trimming took off 3 bases at V and 6 bases at J, with 10 bases between the two ends. The CDR3 DNA reads TGTGCCAGCAGTGAGGCGGGGTTTGATACGCAGTATTTT. Protein: CASSEAGFDTQYF.

This clonotype has a handful of counts. The gene calls are TRBV20-1 and TRBJ1-5; D remains unclear. This CDR3 is built from 14 residues. The V and J ends lost 6 bases and 4 bases respectively, with 16 bases between them. From germline, CDR1 is DFQATT and CDR2 SNEGSKA (reference sequence). The DNA of the CDR3 is TGCAGTGCGCGACCACGGACGTGGAATCAGCCCCAGCATTTT. It is translated as CSARPRTWNQPQHF.

The V and J genes are TRBV27 and TRBJ1-1; possible D gene TRBD1, 5 bases. CDR1 MNHEY and CDR2 SMNVEV come from the germline V gene (reference sequence). CDR3 size: 14 residues. Trimming pared 6 bases from V and 5 bases from J, leaving 16 bases between. The CDR3 sequence is CASSPWGERTEAFF. The CDR3 nucleotides are TGTGCCAGCAGCCCTTGGGGCGAGAGGACTGAAGCTTTCTTT.

CDR3 bases: TGTGCCTTCGGACTAGCGCCCACCTACGAGCAGTACTTC. Its protein product is CAFGLAPTYEQYF. The chain joins TRBV30 to TRBJ2-7; 9 nucleotides line up with TRBD2. The CDR3 covers 13 residues. CDR1 GTSNPN and CDR2 SVGIG come from the germline V gene (reference sequence). With V trimmed by 7 bases and J by 2 bases, 6 bases remained unmatched. Full variable domain (remainder filled in from reference TRBV30 and TRBJ2-7): SQTIHQWPATLVQPVGSPLSLECTVEGTSNPNLYWYRQAAGRGLQLLFYSVGIGQISSEVPQNLSASRPQDRQFILSSKKLLLSDSGFYLCAFGLAPTYEQYFGPGTRLTVT.

This clonotype showed up just a few times. The V gene is TRBV4-3, the J gene TRBJ2-5, with D perhaps matching TRBD1 (5 bases). Trimming cost V 0 bases and J 5 bases, with 16 bases left between them. This CDR3 is 16 amino acids long. CDR1 is LGHNA, CDR2 YSLEER, per germline. The DNA of the CDR3 is TGCGCCAGCAGCCAAGAGTACGACAGAGAGTGGGAGACCCAGTACTTC. Residues: CASSQEYDREWETQYF.

This clonotype turned up a few times. This chain links TRBV3-1 with TRBJ2-1, with 10 positions matching TRBD2. The CDR3 is 13 residues long. With V trimmed by 4 bases and J by 15 bases, 9 bases remained unmatched. Germline lookup yields CDR1 LGHDT and CDR2 YNNKEL (reference sequence). The CDR3, as DNA: TGTGCCAGCAGCCCCTCCCTAGCGGGGGTATCGTTCTTC. This encodes CASSPSLAGVSFF.

The chain uses TRBV9 and TRBJ1-6; D remains ambiguous. V lost 0 bases to trimming and J lost 2 bases, with 6 bases between them. The CDR3 has 15 residues. Germline lookup yields CDR1 SGDLS and CDR2 YYNGEE. CDR3 nucleotide sequence: TGTGCCAGCAGCGTAGGAGAGGCCTATAATTCACCCCTCCACTTT. It specifies CASSVGEAYNSPLHF.

The chain couples TRBV16 to TRBJ1-1; D unclear. Between the trimmed V and J ends, which lost 0 bases and 3 bases, there was a span of 11 bases. This CDR3 is 15 amino acids long. Germline V gene data show CDR1 as KGHSY and CDR2 as FQNENV. The CDR3: CASSQSSVRYTEAFF. DNA of the CDR3: TGTGCCAGCAGCCAATCGTCGGTTCGGTACACTGAAGCTTTCTTT.

This clonotype was seen more than once but under ten times. This rearrangement joins TRBV18 to TRBJ2-3; TRBD2 might be the D (6 bases). This CDR3 is 16 amino acids long. The ends were cut back, 6 bases at V and 1 base at J, with 17 bases in the middle. CDR1 is KGHSH, CDR2 LQKENI, per germline. Written as DNA, the CDR3 is TGTGCCAGCTCGTCGCTAGCGTACCCCCGCACAGATACGCAGTATTTT. Its translation: CASSSLAYPRTDTQYF.

This clonotype has just a few counts. J is TRBJ2-6 and V is TRBV30; D unclear. V lost 2 bases, J lost 2 bases, and 4 bases lay in between. Germline V gene lookup returns CDR1 GTSNPN and CDR2 SVGIG (reference sequence). The CDR3 has 13 residues. Here the CDR3 DNA reads TGTGCCTGGAGTATGGCTGGGGCCAACGTCCTGACTTTC. Translation gives CAWSMAGANVLTF.

The rearrangement links TRBV5-5 to TRBJ2-7; D tentatively fits TRBD1 or TRBD2 (5 bases each). Trimming removed 3 bases at V and 4 bases at J, with 11 bases between. This CDR3 region has 13 residues. Germline V lookup: CDR1 SGHKS, CDR2 YYEKEE (reference sequence). CDR3 DNA sequence: TGTGCCAGCAGCTGGGGGACGCTATACGAGCAGTACTTC. It encodes CASSWGTLYEQYF.

This clonotype has more than one count but fewer than ten. The chain uses TRBV6-2 or TRBV6-3 and TRBJ2-7; TRBD2 agrees at 13 bases. Trimming cost V 5 bases and J 2 bases; bases outside gene matches: 18. The CDR3 has 20 residues. Germline values: CDR1 MNHEY, CDR2 SVGEGT. CDR3 DNA: TGTGCCAGCAGTCGCCTTTCACTCCCCGGGACTAGCGGGAAAACCTACGAGCAGTACTTC. It is translated as CASSRLSLPGTSGKTYEQYF.

V gene TRBV24-1 combines with J gene TRBJ2-7; 7 positions agree with TRBD2. This CDR3 contains 19 residues. With 8 bases clipped from V and 3 bases from J, the junction kept 24 bases outside the gene matches. The germline V gene has CDR1 KGHDR and CDR2 SFDVKD. CDR3 coding DNA: TGTGCCACCAAAGTCGGCTCAGGGACCTATGGGGGGGAATTCTACGAGCAGTACTTC. Translated, it gives CATKVGSGTYGGEFYEQYF.

The chain is built from TRBV29-1 and TRBJ2-7; tentative D call: TRBD1 (5 bases). Trimming took off 4 bases at V and 2 bases at J, with 15 bases between the two ends. This CDR3 has 14 amino acids. Germline values: CDR1 SQVTM, CDR2 ANQGSEA. The CDR3, as DNA: TGCAGCGTTGGGATAAGGGGTCGGGCCTACGAGCAGTACTTC. Residues: CSVGIRGRAYEQYF.

The chain uses TRBV20-1 and TRBJ1-5; no clear D. This CDR3 has 16 amino acids. V lost 3 bases and J lost 2, with 17 bases in between. Germline lookup yields CDR1 DFQATT and CDR2 SNEGSKA (reference sequence). The CDR3 loop reads CSASPIQAMRNQPQHF. The DNA of the CDR3 is TGCAGTGCTAGCCCTATCCAGGCGATGCGCAATCAGCCCCAGCATTTT.